This entry concerns a single T cell receptor (beta chain). This receptor's antigen is unknown. Per-base quality was not reported, and no clone a single base away is much larger than it. For the CD8 naive samples, CD45RO-negative cells were positively selected for CCR7, yielding a CD45RA+CCR7+ population from which TemRA cells were excluded. Healthy HIV-negative adults with no recently reported acute infections or vaccinations were included as donors. Only Caucasian adults living in Nashville, Tennessee, USA were represented among the donors. Blood was collected by leukapheresis, and PBMCs were isolated by Ficoll-Histopaque density gradient centrifugation and then cryopreserved in liquid nitrogen vapor phase. Analytical flow cytometry was used to check the purity and quantity of every magnetically sorted T cell population. Genomic DNA was isolated from every sorted fraction and measured by UV absorbance on a Nanodrop 2000c.

This specimen comes from a study of shared clonotypes between healthy human individuals (dated by TCRdb to the early 2020s). With respect to the entire study: The cohort included three men and a couple of women between 18 and 49 years of age. To estimate repertoire size and how much clonotypes are shared between individuals, the study performed deep sequencing of blood TCR repertoires from a handful of healthy adults. Leukapheresis yielded between about 0.94 and 10 billion PBMCs per donor. For each donor, CD4 naive and CD4 memory were each given three plates, CD8 naive was given two plates, and CD8 memory was given one plate. Libraries were prepared and TCR repertoires were sequenced by different laboratories using diverse techniques, in order to increase sequencing depth and limit assay-specific biases.

V and J are trimmed by 1 base and 6 bases, and the gene matches miss 6 bases of the junction. Taken from the germline V gene (reference sequence), the CDR1 and CDR2 loops are PRHDT and FYEKMQ. Including cysteine and phenylalanine, the CDR3 has 16 amino acids. Only CDR3 DNA is held: 48 bases, read in frame from base 1. Using the deep immunoSEQ assay, TCR CDR3 regions were amplified from genomic DNA by multiplex PCR. For each cell subset, the extracted genomic DNA was distributed evenly across all wells of several immunoSEQ 96-well plates, and each plate served as one replicate. For sorted subsets, approximately 210 ng genomic DNA, equal to about 30,000 T cell genomes, was loaded into each replicate PCR. Purified libraries were quantified with a Qubit 3.0 fluorometer, sized on a Bioanalyzer 2100, and re-quantified with the KAPA Library Quantification kit. A separate single-read 150-cycle Illumina NextSeq 550 flow cell was used to sequence each immunoSEQ 96-well plate. The paper's data handling went like this. Because the immunoSEQ output included only junctional sequences and no quality scores, the filtering could not be the same as the filtering used for full-length reads. To assign V/J genes and CDR3, sequences were annotated against IMGT germline references using PyIR, a Python wrapper for IgBLAST v1.9. Reads were filtered out if the reads had weak V/J assignments (E-value above 1e-6), no CDR3, stop codons, out-of-frame junctions, or ambiguous translated residues. V3J clonotypes were defined as sequences sharing the same inferred V gene, J gene, and CDR3 amino acid sequence. Percentage overlap between repertoires was calculated by dividing the number of shared unique clonotypes by the size of the smaller repertoire. Repertoire richness was assessed with RTK rarefaction, the Chao1 estimator, and Recon v2.1 estimates of unobserved clonotypes. Generation probabilities for all TCRbeta clonotypes obtained by the gDNA method from a handful of donors were computed using OLGA. The clones in this table, taken by TCRdb from immuneACCESS, are in-frame only. Not every clone is retained; where verified, under half of the shortfall comes from an unresolved V gene, and the cause of the rest is unknown. V and J calls and clone size are given by that table; D and trimming were obtained from the DNA. The sample contains more than 2 million clones, about 94% of them found a single time. The ten largest clones take up about 1.7% of the sample.

What the authors observed across the whole study: Roughly 5% of naive CD4, 3.5% of naive CD8, roughly 2.4% of memory CD4, and about 0.4% of memory CD8 clonotypes were shared across several donors. Compared with non-shared clonotypes, the clonotypes found in all four sorted-subset donors had higher generation probabilities. The genetic and exposure-history diversity represented was limited by the small number of donors. Rarefaction of sorted-subset datasets indicated incomplete sequencing despite the large sequencing depth. Based on pairwise subsampling, the degree of clonotype sharing among donors was expected to be affected by sequencing depth. Sampling was limited to blood, and TCR repertoires in tissue likely differ from TCR repertoires in blood. Naive subsets generally had larger estimated clonotype richness than memory subsets.

The rearrangement combines TRBV13 with TRBJ2-2, and 9 junctional nucleotides match TRBD1. The sample was naive CD8+ T cells from PBMCs. The sample's cell subset or site, from its label and the paper: CD45RA+CCR7+. The sequence came from a man aged 18 to 29 in good health. Some clones in this sample may be carry-over from other donors' samples. The sequenced DNA: TGTGCCAGCAGCTTAGAAGGACAGGGGCTATCCGGGGAGCTGTTTTTT. It encodes CASSLEGQGLSGELFF.